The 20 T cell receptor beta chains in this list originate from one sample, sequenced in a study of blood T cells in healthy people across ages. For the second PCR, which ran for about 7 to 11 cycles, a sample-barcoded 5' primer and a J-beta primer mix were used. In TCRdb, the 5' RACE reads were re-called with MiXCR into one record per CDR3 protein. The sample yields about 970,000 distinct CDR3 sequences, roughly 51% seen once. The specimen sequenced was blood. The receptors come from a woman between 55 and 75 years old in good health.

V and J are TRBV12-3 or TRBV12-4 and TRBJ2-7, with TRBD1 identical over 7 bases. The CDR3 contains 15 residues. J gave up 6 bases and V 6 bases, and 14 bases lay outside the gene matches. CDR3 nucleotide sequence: TGTGCCAGCAGCACTTTACCGGGACAGCATCGCGAGCAGTACTTC. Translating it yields CASSTLPGQHREQYF.

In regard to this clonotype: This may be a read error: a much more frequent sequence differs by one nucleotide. Here the CDR3 DNA reads TGCGCCAGCAGCTTCGCCCCCGGGACTAGCGGTAGTAGCTCCTACAATGAGCAGTTCTTC. This encodes CASSFAPGTSGSSSYNEQFF. The chain recombines TRBV5-1 with TRBJ2-1; TRBD2 matches 11 bases. The CDR3 is made up of 20 amino acids. After removal of 2 bases from V and 0 bases from J, the junction contained 13 bases not matched to a gene. The germline V gene has CDR1 SGHRS and CDR2 YFSETQ.

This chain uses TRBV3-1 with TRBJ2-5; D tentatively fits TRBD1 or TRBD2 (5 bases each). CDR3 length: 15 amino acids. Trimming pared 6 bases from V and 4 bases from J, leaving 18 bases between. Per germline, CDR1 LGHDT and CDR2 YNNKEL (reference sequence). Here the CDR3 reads CASRPRGSSRETQYF. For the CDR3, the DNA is TGTGCCAGCAGACCCCGGGGCAGCTCACGAGAGACCCAGTACTTC.

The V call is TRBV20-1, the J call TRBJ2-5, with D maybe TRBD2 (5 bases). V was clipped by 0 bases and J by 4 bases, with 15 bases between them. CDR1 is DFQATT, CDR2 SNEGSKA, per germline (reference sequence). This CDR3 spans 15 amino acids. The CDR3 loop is CSARDSRAGLETQYF. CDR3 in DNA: TGCAGTGCTAGAGATTCGAGGGCCGGGCTAGAGACCCAGTACTTC.

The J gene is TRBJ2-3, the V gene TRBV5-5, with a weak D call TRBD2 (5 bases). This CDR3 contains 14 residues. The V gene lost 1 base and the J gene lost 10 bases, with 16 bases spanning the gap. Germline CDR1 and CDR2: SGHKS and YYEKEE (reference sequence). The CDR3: CASSLFGRGSPQYF. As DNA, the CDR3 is TGTGCCAGCAGCTTGTTTGGACGGGGAAGCCCGCAGTATTTT.

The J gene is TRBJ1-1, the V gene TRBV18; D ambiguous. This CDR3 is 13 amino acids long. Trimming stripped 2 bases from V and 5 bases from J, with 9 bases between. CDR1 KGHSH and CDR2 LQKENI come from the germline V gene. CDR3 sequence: CASSPGEGTEAFF. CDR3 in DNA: TGTGCCAGCTCACCAGGGGAGGGTACTGAAGCTTTCTTT.

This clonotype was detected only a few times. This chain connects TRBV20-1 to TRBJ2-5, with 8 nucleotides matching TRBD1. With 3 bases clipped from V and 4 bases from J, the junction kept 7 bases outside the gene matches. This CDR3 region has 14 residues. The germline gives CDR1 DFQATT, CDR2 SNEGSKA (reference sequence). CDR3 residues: CSARPTGGRETQYF. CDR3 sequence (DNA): TGCAGTGCTAGGCCCACAGGGGGAAGAGAGACCCAGTACTTC.

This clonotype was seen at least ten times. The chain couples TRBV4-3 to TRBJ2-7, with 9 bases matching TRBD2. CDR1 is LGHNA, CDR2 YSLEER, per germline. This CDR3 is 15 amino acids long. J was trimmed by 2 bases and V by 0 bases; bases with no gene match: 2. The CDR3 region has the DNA TGCGCCAGCAGCCAAGACCCTAGCGGGACCTACGAGCAGTACTTC. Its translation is CASSQDPSGTYEQYF.

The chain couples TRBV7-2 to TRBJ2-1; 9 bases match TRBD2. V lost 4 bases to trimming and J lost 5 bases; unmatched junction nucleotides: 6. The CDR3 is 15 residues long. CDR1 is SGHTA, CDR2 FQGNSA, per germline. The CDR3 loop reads CASSSVAGVNNEQFF. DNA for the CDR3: TGTGCCAGCAGCTCCGTAGCGGGAGTGAACAATGAGCAGTTCTTC.

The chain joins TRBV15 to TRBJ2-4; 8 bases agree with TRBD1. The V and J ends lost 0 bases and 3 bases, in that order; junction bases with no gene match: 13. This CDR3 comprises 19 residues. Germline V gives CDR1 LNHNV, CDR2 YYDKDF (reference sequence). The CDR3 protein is CATSRDLHEQGAVKNIQYF. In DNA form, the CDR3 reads TGTGCCACCAGCAGAGATCTTCACGAGCAGGGGGCAGTCAAAAACATTCAGTACTTC.

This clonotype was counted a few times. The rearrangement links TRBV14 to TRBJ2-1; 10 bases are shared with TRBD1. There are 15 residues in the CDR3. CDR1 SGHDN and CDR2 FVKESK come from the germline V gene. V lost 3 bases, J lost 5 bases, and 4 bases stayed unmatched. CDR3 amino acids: CASSQPGQGNNEQFF. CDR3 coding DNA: TGTGCCAGCAGCCAGCCGGGACAGGGGAACAATGAGCAGTTCTTC.

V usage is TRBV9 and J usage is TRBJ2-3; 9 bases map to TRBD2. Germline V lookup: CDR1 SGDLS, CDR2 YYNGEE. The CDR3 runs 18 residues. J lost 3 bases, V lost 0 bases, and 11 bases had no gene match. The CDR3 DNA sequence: TGTGCCAGCAGCGTAGCCTCTGGCGGGAGGGGGAGAACAGATACGCAGTATTTT. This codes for CASSVASGGRGRTDTQYF.

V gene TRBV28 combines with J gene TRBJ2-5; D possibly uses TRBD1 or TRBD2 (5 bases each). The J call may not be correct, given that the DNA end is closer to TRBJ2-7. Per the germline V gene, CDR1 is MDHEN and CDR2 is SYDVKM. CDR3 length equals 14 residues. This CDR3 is CASSLLQVSDEQYF. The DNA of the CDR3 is TGTGCCAGCAGTTTATTACAGGTTAGCGACGAGCAGTACTTC.

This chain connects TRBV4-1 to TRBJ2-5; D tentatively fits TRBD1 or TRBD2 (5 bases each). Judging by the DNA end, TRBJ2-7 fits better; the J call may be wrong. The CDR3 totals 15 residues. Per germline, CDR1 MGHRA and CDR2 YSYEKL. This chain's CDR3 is CASSQPTGRMYEQYF. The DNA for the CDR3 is TGCGCCAGCAGCCAGCCTACGGGACGGATGTACGAGCAGTACTTC.

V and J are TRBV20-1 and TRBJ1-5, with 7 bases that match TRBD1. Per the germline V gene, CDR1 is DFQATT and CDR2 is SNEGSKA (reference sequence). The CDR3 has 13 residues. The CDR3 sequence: CSVTGSRNQPQHF. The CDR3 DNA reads TGCAGCGTGACAGGGTCCCGGAATCAGCCCCAGCATTTT.

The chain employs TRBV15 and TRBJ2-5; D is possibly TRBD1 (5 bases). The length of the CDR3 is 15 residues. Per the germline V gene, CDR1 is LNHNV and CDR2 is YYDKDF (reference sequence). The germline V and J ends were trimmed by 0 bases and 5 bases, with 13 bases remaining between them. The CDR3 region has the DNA TGTGCCACCAGCAGAGACCCCAGGGCCTTGGAGACCCAGTACTTC. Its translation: CATSRDPRALETQYF. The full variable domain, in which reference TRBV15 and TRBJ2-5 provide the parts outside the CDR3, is DAMVIQNPRYQVTQFGKPVTLSCSQTLNHNVMYWYQQKSSQAPKLLFHYYDKDFNNEADTPDNFQSRRPNTSFCFLDIRSPGLGDTAMYLCATSRDPRALETQYFGPGTRLLVL.

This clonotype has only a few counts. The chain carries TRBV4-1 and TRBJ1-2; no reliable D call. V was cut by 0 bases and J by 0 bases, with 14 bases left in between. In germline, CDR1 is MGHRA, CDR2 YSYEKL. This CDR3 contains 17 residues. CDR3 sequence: CASSQDPTTAANYGYTF. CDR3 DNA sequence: TGCGCCAGCAGCCAAGACCCAACGACGGCAGCTAACTATGGCTACACCTTC.

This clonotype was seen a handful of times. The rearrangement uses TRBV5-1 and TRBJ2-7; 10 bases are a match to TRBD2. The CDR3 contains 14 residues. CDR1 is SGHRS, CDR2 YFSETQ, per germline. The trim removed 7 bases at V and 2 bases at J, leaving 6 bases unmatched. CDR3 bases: TGCGCCAGCTTCAGGACTAGCGGCACCTACGAGCAGTACTTC. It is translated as CASFRTSGTYEQYF.

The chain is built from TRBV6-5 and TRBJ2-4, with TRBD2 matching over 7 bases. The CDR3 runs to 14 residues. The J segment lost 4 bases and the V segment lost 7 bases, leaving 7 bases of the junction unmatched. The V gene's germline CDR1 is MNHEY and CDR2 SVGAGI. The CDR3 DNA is TGTGCCAGCACCCCGGGGGGAGGGAAAAACATTCAGTACTTC. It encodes CASTPGGGKNIQYF.

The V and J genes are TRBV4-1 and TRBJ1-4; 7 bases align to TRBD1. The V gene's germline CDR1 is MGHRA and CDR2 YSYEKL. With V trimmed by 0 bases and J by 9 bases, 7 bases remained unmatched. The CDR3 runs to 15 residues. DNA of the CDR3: TGCGCCAGCAGCCAAGAACAGGGGCGTATGAAAAAACTGTTTTTT. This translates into CASSQEQGRMKKLFF.